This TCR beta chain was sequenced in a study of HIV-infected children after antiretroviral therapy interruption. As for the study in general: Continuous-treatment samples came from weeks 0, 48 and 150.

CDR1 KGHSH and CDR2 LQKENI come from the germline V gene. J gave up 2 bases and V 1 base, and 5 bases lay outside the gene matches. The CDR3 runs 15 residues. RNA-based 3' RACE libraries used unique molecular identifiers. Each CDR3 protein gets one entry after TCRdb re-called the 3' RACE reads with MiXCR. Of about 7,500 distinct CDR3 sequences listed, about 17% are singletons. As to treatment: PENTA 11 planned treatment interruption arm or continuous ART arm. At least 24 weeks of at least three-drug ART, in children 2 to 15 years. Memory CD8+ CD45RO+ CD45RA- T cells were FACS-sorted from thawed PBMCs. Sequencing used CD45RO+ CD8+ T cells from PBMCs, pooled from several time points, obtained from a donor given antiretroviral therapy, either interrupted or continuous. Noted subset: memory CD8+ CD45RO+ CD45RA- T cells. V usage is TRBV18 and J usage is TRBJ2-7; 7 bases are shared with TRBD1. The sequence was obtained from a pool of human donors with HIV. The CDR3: CASSPRDSPTYEQYF. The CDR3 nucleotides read TGTGCCAGCTCACCACGGGACAGTCCTACCTACGAGCAGTACTTC.